The sequence of this T cell receptor (beta chain) was determined in a study of PD-1 blockade in mismatch repair-deficient tumors. Looking at the study overall: Enrolled about 2013-2017, patients had progressing, pretreated mismatch repair-deficient cancers of about a dozen types.

Three pembrolizumab responders had their TCRs sequenced. CDR1 is SGHVS and CDR2 is FQNEAQ in the germline V gene. The CDR3 is made up of 20 amino acids. Unmatched junction bases numbered 15, after V lost 5 bases and J lost 1 base. This clone was seen a single time. Its target is unknown. Sequencing was performed with immunoSEQ multiplex PCR; in TCRdb, only in-frame clones are kept and a portion is missing. Of tens of thousands of clones listed, around 84% were seen once; the top ten hold 2.9%. The study's findings and limits: Tumor-resident clones, often absent from pretreatment blood, expanded after pembrolizumab and then contracted.

The source material was PBMCs, sampled before pembrolizumab treatment. The chain recombines TRBV7-8 with TRBJ2-1; 12 nucleotides align to TRBD2. The receptor's source is an adult with mismatch repair-deficient cancer. The CDR3 sequence: CASSQTIRGLAGKSYNEQFF. In nucleotides, the CDR3 is TGTGCCAGCAGCCAAACTATTAGAGGACTAGCGGGAAAATCCTACAATGAGCAGTTCTTC. The full variable domain, its missing parts supplied by reference TRBV7-8 and TRBJ2-1, is GAGVSQSPRYKVAKRGQDVALRCDPISGHVSLFWYQQALGQGPEFLTYFQNEAQLDKSGLPSDRFFAERPEGSVSTLKIQRTQQEDSAVYLCASSQTIRGLAGKSYNEQFFGPGTRLTVL.